The clone carrying this T cell receptor (beta chain) was counted only a few times. PCR amplification relied on 60 Vbeta primers (plus 13 Jbeta primers). Measured with immunoSEQ multiplex PCR; TCRdb has only the in-frame clones, and not every one. Seen here are some 250,000 clones, roughly 87% observed once, and the top ten hold 5% to 6.5%. V was pared by 8 bases and J by 3 bases, with 8 bases between. From germline, CDR1 is MNHEY and CDR2 SVGAGI. The CDR3 contains 12 residues. These data are taken from a study of cytomegalovirus exposure and HLA in healthy donors. This clonotype was obtained from a woman aged 40 to 50 in good health and CMV-seropositive. The gene calls are TRBV6-5 and TRBJ1-5; D is uncertain. The specimen was PBMCs. CDR3 nucleotides: TGTGCCAGCCGCGGCCCCAATCAGCCCCAGCATTTT. Translating gives CASRGPNQPQHF.